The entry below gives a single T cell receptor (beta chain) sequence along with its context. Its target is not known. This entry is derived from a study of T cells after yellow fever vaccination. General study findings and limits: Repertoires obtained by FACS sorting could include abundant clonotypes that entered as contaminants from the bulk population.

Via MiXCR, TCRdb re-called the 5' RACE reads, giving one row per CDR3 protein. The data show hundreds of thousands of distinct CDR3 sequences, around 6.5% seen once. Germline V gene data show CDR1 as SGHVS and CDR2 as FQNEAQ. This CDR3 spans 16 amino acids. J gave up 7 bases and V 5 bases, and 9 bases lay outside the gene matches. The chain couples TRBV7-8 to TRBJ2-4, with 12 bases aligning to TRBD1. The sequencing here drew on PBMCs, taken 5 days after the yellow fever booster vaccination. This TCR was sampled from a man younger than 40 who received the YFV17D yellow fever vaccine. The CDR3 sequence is CASSNTGTGGNNIQYF. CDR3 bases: TGTGCCAGCAGCAACACCGGGACAGGGGGCAATAACATTCAGTACTTC.